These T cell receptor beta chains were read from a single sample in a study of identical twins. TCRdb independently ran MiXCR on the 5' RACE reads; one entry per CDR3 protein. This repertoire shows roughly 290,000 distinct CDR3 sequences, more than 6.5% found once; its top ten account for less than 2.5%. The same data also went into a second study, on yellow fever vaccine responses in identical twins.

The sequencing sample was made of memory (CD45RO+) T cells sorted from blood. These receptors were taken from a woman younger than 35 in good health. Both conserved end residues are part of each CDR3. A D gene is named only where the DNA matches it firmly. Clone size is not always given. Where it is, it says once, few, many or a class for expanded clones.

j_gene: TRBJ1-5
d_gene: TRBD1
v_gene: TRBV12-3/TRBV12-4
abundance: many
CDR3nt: TGTGCCAGCAGTTTAGTACAGGGGAATCAGCCCCAGCATTTT
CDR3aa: CASSLVQGNQPQHF

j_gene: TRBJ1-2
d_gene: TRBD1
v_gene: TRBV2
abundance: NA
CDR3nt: TGTGCCAGTAGGGACAGATTCAACTATGGCTACACCTTC
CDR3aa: CASRDRFNYGYTF

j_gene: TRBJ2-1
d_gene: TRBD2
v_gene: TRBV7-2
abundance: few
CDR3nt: TGTGCCAGCAGCTTAGCTAGCGCGGGGGGGGGGCACAATGAGCAGTTCTTC
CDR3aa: CASSLASAGGGHNEQFF

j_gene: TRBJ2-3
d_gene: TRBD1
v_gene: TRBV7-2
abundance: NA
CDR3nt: TGTGCCAGCGGGGGACAGGGTGCAGATACGCAGTATTTT
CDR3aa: CASGGQGADTQYF

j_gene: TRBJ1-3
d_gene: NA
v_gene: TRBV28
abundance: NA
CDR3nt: TGTGCCAGCAGTTCCTCAAGAAGAAACACCATATATTTT
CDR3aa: CASSSSRRNTIYF

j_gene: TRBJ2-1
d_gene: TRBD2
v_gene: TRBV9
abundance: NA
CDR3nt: TGTGCCAGCAGCGTAGCTTCCCCTAGCGGGAGCCTTAACCCTCTTTACAATGAGCAGTTCTTC
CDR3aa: CASSVASPSGSLNPLYNEQFF

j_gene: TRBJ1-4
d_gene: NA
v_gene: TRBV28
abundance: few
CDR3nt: TGTGCCAGCAGAAGCCACTTATCACTTGAAAAACTGTTTTTT
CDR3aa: CASRSHLSLEKLFF

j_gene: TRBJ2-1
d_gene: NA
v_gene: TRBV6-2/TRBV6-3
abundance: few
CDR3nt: TGTGCCAGCAACAGACTGTGGGCGGCCTACAATGAGCAGTTCTTC
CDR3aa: CASNRLWAAYNEQFF

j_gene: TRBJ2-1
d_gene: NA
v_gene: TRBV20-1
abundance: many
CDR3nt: TGCAGTGCGTATTGGAGCTCCTACAATGAGCAGTTCTTC
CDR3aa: CSAYWSSYNEQFF

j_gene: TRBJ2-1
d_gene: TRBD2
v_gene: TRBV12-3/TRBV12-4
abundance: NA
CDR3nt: TGTGCCAGCACCCAACAGGGTTTCTTGACTAGCGGGGTCAATGAGCAGTTCTTC
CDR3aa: CASTQQGFLTSGVNEQFF

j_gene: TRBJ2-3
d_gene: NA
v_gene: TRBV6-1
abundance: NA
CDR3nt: TGTGCCAGCAGTGTTGCGGGTCAATCTAAAGATACGCAGTATTTT
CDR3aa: CASSVAGQSKDTQYF

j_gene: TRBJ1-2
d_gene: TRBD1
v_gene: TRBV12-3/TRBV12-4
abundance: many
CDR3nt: TGTGCCAGCAGTTTAGTGGCAGGGGGCTCTGGCTACACCTTC
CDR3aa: CASSLVAGGSGYTF

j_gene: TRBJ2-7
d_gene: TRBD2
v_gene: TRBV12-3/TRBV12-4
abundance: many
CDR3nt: TGTGCCAGCAGTTTAGCGGGAGGGGACGAGCAGTACTTC
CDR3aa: CASSLAGGDEQYF

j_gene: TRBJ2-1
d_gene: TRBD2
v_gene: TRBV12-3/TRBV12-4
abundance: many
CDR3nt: TGTGCCAGCAGTTCAACTAGCGGGAGTCGGAATGAGCAGTTCTTC
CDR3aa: CASSSTSGSRNEQFF

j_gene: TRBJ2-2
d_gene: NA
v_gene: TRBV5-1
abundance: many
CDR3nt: TGCGCCAGCAGCTTGGCGACGGGGCTGACCGGGGAGCTGTTTTTT
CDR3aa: CASSLATGLTGELFF

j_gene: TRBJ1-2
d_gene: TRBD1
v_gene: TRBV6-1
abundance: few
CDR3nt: TGTGCCAGCGTAAACGCGGGACAGCCCTATGGCTACACCTTC
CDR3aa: CASVNAGQPYGYTF

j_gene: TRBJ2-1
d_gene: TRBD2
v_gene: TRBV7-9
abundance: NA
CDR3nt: TGTGCCAGCTGCCCGGTTTCTAGCGGGAGTAATGAGCAGTTCTTC
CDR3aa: CASCPVSSGSNEQFF

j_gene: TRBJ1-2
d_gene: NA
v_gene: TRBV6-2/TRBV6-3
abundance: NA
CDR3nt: TGTGCCAGCAGGCCGGGCCCCACCATTTATGGCTACACCTTC
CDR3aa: CASRPGPTIYGYTF

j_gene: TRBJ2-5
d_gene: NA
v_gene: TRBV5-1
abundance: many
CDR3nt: TGCGCCAGCAGTTTACCGGGACTCCAAGAGACCCAGTACTTC
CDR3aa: CASSLPGLQETQYF

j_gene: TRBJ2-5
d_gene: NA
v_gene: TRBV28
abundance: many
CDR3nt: TGTGCCAGCAACTTAGGAGTCCAAGAGACCCAGTACTTC
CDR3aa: CASNLGVQETQYF

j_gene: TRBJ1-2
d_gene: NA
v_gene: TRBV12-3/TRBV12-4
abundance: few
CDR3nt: TGTGCCTGTGGGGGAGGAACCTATGGCTACACCTTC
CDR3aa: CACGGGTYGYTF

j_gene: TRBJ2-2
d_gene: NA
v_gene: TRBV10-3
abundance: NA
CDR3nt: TGTGCCATCACTGGGACTCTGAACACCGGGGAGCTGTTTTTT
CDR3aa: CAITGTLNTGELFF

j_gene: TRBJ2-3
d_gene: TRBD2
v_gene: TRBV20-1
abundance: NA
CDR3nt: TGCAGTGCTCCGGGACTAGCAGGAGATACGCAGTATTTT
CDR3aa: CSAPGLAGDTQYF

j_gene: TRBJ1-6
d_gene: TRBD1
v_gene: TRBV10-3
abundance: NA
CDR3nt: TGTGCCATCAGTGAGACCCGGGACAGGGGATCCTATAATTCACCCCTCCACTTT
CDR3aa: CAISETRDRGSYNSPLHF

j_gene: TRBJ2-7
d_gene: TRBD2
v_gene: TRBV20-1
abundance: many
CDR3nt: TGCAGTGCTAGGAGGGGGACTAGCGGGACCTTTACTTACGAGCAGTACTTC
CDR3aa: CSARRGTSGTFTYEQYF

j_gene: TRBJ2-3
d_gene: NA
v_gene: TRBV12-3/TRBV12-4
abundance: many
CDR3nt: TGTGCCAGCAGTTTGGGGGGATGGGCAGATACGCAGTATTTT
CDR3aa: CASSLGGWADTQYF

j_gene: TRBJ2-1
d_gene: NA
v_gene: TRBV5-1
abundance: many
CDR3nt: TGCGCCAGCAGCTTGGCTGTGAGTATGGATGAGCAGTTCTTC
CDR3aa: CASSLAVSMDEQFF

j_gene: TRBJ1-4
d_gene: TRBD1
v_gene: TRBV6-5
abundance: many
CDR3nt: TGTGCCAGCAGTTACTCCCGGACAGGAAATGAAAAACTGTTTTTT
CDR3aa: CASSYSRTGNEKLFF

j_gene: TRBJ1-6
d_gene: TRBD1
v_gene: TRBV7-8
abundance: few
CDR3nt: TGTGCCAGCAGCATAGGGACAGGGGGGTTTTCACCCCTCCACTTT
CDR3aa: CASSIGTGGFSPLHF

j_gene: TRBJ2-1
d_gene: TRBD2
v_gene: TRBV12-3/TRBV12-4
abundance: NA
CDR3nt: TGTGCCACCTCCCTAGCGGGGGGTCCCAATGAGCAGTTCTTC
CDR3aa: CATSLAGGPNEQFF

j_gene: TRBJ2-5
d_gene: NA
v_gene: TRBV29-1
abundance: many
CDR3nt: TGCAGCGTTGACCCAAGGCAAGGGGAGACCCAGTACTTC
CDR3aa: CSVDPRQGETQYF

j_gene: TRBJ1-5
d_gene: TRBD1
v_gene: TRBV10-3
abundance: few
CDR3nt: TGTGCCATCAGTGAGTCGAGGACAGGGCGAAATCAGCCCCAGCATTTT
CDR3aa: CAISESRTGRNQPQHF

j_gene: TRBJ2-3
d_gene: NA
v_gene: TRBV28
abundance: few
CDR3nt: TGTGCCAGCAGTCCTCGACCCACAGATACGCAGTATTTT
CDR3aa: CASSPRPTDTQYF

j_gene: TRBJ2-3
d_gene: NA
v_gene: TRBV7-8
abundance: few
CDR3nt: TGTGCCAGCAGTCAGGACTGGCGGGATACGCAGTATTTT
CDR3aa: CASSQDWRDTQYF

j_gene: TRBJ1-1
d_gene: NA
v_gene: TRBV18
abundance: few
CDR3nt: TGTGCCAGCTCACCCGCCCAAATGAACACTGAAGCTTTCTTT
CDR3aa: CASSPAQMNTEAFF

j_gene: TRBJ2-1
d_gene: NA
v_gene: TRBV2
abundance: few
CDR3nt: TGTGCCAGCAGTGAACCGGGACTCCCAGAGCAGTTCTTC
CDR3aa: CASSEPGLPEQFF

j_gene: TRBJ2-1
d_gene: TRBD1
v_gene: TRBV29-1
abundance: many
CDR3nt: TGCAGCGTAAATAGACAGGGGGATGAGCAGTTCTTC
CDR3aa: CSVNRQGDEQFF

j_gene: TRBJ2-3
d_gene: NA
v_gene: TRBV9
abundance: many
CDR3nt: TGTGCCAGCAGCGTAGTGTGGGGGGCCACAGATACGCAGTATTTT
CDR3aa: CASSVVWGATDTQYF

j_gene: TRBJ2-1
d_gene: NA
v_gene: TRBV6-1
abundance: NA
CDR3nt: TGTGCCTCAAACAGGGAGGAATCCTACAATGAGCAGTTCTTC
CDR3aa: CASNREESYNEQFF

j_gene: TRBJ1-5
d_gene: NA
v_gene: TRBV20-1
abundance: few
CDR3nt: TGCAGTGCTAGAAGGCCTGATAGCAATCAGCCCCAGCATTTT
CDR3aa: CSARRPDSNQPQHF

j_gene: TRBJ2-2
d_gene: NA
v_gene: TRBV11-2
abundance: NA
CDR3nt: TGTGCCAGCGAATGGGGTATGAGGGGGAGAAGGAACACCGGGGAGCTGTTTTTT
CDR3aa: CASEWGMRGRRNTGELFF

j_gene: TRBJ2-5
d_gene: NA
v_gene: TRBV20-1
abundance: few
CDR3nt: TGCAGTGCTAGAGATCAGGGGATACGAGGGAGAGAGACCCAGTACTTC
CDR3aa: CSARDQGIRGRETQYF

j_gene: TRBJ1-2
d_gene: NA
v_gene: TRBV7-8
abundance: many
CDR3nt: TGTGCCAGCAGCTTAGTGGCCCGAACAGGCTATGGCTACACCTTC
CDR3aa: CASSLVARTGYGYTF

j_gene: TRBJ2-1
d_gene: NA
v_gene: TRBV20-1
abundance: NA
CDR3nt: TGCAGTGCTAGACACGCAGCTTCTCCCTACAATGAGCAGTTCTTC
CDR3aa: CSARHAASPYNEQFF

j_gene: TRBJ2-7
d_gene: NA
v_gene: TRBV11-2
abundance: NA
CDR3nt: TGTGCCAGCAGCTTAGTGGGCGGGTGGGCCGAATCCTACGAGCAGTACTTC
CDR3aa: CASSLVGGWAESYEQYF

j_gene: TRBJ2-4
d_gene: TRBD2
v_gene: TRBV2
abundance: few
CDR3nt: TGTGCCAGCACGCGCGCGGGAGGGGGCAAAAACATTCAGTACTTC
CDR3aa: CASTRAGGGKNIQYF

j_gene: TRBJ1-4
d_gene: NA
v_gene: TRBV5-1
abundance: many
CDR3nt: TGCGCCAGCAGCTTGGGAGTATTCGGGGGGCAAGATGAAAAACTGTTTTTT
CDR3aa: CASSLGVFGGQDEKLFF

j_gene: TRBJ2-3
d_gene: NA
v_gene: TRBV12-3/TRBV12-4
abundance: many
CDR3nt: TGTGCCAGCAGACTCACAGATACGCAGTATTTT
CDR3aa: CASRLTDTQYF

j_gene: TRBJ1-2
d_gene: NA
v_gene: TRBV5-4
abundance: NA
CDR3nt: TGTGCCAGCAGCTTTTTCGGCAGTAGCTATGGCTACACCTTC
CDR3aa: CASSFFGSSYGYTF

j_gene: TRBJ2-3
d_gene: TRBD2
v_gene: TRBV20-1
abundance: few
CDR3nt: TGCAGTGCAATCCCTAGCGGGGGGTCCCCTGGCACAGATACGCAGTATTTT
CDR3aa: CSAIPSGGSPGTDTQYF

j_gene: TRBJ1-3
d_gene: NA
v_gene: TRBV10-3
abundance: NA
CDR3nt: TGTGCCATCAGTGTGACAGTGCGCTCTGGAAACACCATATATTTT
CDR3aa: CAISVTVRSGNTIYF